The 16 T cell receptor beta chains in this list originate from one sample, sequenced in a study of spatial heterogeneity in lung cancer. TCRdb recomputed calls from the 5' RACE reads with MiXCR, one row per CDR3 protein. This table holds over 15,000 distinct CDR3 sequences, under 20% found once. Time point in this sample: blood at routine non-recurrence follow-up after resection. The input for sequencing was PBMCs, taken at follow-up. These receptors originate from a male donor with early-stage non-small cell lung cancer.

In this sample, this clonotype is medium-sized (0.01 to 0.1%). V usage is TRBV18 and J usage is TRBJ2-7; D not resolved. V shed 1 base and J shed 0 bases, with 4 bases lying between them. The CDR3 consists of 13 residues. CDR1 KGHSH and CDR2 LQKENI come from the germline V gene. CDR3 loop: CASSPLDSYEQYF. In DNA form, the CDR3 reads TGTGCCAGCTCACCACTGGACTCCTACGAGCAGTACTTC.

The rearrangement uses TRBV9 and TRBJ1-5, with 7 bases matching TRBD1. V shed 3 bases and J 6 bases; nucleotides not matched to a gene: 6. Germline V gene lookup returns CDR1 SGDLS and CDR2 YYNGEE. CDR3 length: 14 amino acids. The DNA of the CDR3 is TGTGCCAGCAGCGCCGCGACAGGGTTTCAGCCCCAGCATTTT. Its protein is CASSAATGFQPQHF. The full variable domain, its missing parts supplied by reference TRBV9 and TRBJ1-5, is DSGVTQTPKHLITATGQRVTLRCSPRSGDLSVYWYQQSLDQGLQFLIQYYNGEERAKGNILERFSAQQFPDLHSELNLSSLELGDSALYFCASSAATGFQPQHFGDGTRLSIL.

V and J are TRBV18 and TRBJ1-5; D is perhaps TRBD1 (6 bases). The germline V gene has CDR1 KGHSH and CDR2 LQKENI. V was shortened by 5 bases and J by 0 bases, with 11 bases between the two germline ends. The CDR3 runs to 15 residues. The CDR3 is CASSYSGDSNQPQHF. The CDR3 coding sequence is TGTGCCAGCTCATACTCAGGGGATAGCAATCAGCCCCAGCATTTT.

This clonotype has a handful of counts. This rearrangement joins TRBV5-5 to TRBJ2-1, with a possible D match to TRBD2 (5 bases). This CDR3 has 16 amino acids. V lost 1 base, J lost 0 bases, and 11 bases lay in between. Germline V gene data show CDR1 as SGHKS and CDR2 as YYEKEE (reference sequence). CDR3 protein: CASSLKERSSYNEQFF. CDR3 DNA sequence: TGTGCCAGCAGCTTGAAGGAGCGGAGCTCCTACAATGAGCAGTTCTTC. The full variable domain, its missing parts supplied by reference TRBV5-5 and TRBJ2-1, is DAGVTQSPTHLIKTRGQQVTLRCSPISGHKSVSWYQQVLGQGPQFIFQYYEKEERGRGNFPDRFSARQFPNYSSELNVNALLLGDSALYLCASSLKERSSYNEQFFGPGTRLTVL.

By share of the sample, this clonotype is medium-sized. The CDR3 bases are TGCGCCAGCAGCTTGGACAACACCGGGGAGCTGTTTTTT. Protein sequence: CASSLDNTGELFF. V usage is TRBV5-1 and J usage is TRBJ2-2; D uncertain. Germline V lookup: CDR1 SGHRS, CDR2 YFSETQ. This CDR3 is 13 amino acids long. Trimming left V 0 bases short and J 2 bases short, with 2 bases between.

The V and J genes are TRBV6-2 or TRBV6-3 and TRBJ2-5; a weak D match, TRBD2 (6 bases). Germline CDR1 MNHEY, CDR2 SVGEGT. The CDR3 spans 15 residues. V was shortened by 2 bases and J by 0 bases, with 10 bases between the two germline ends. The CDR3 DNA reads TGTGCCAGCAGTTACGACTCGGGGGACCAAGAGACCCAGTACTTC. It codes for CASSYDSGDQETQYF.

V is TRBV7-8 and J is TRBJ2-1; 7 bases line up with TRBD1. V shed 5 bases, J shed 1 base, and the junction held 5 bases outside the gene matches. Germline CDR1 is SGHVS and CDR2 is FQNEAQ. The CDR3 loop spans 15 amino acids. The CDR3 spells CASSLDRESYNEQFF. The CDR3 DNA follows: TGTGCCAGCAGCCTCGACAGGGAATCCTACAATGAGCAGTTCTTC.

This clonotype was seen at least ten times. This chain joins TRBV5-4 and TRBJ2-7, with 9 nucleotides matching TRBD1. Looked up from germline, CDR1 is SGHNT and CDR2 is YYREEE (reference sequence). This CDR3 is 14 amino acids long. Trimming cost V 5 bases and J 4 bases; bases outside gene matches: 7. The CDR3 loop reads CASSNRGQVYEQYF. For the CDR3, the DNA is TGTGCCAGCAGTAACAGGGGGCAGGTGTACGAGCAGTACTTC.

This clonotype was detected a few times. The CDR3 DNA reads TGCAGTGCTAGGGGAGCGGACGGGAACACCGGGGAGCTGTTTTTT. Residues: CSARGADGNTGELFF. The rearrangement joins TRBV20-1 to TRBJ2-2; D perhaps matches TRBD2 (5 bases). Germline CDR1 reads DFQATT; CDR2 reads SNEGSKA (reference sequence). Trimming took 3 bases from V and 1 from J, leaving 12 bases between them. The CDR3 totals 15 residues.

This clonotype was observed at least ten times. The V and J genes are TRBV27 and TRBJ1-2; possibly TRBD1 for D (5 bases). CDR1 MNHEY and CDR2 SMNVEV come from the germline V gene (reference sequence). V lost 4 bases, J lost 5 bases, and 11 bases lay in between. The CDR3 has 13 residues. This CDR3 is CASSSGLLYGYTF. CDR3 DNA: TGTGCCAGCAGTTCGGGACTTCTATATGGCTACACCTTC.

The chain carries TRBV20-1 and TRBJ2-5; D might be TRBD2 (6 bases). The CDR3 has 14 residues. The germline CDR1 and CDR2 sequences are DFQATT and SNEGSKA (reference sequence). V lost 1 base and J 6 bases, leaving 15 bases between the germline ends. CDR3 loop: CSARAVGGTKTQYF. The CDR3, as DNA: TGCAGTGCTAGAGCCGTGGGGGGTACGAAGACCCAGTACTTC.

The chain is built from TRBV6-5 and TRBJ2-5, with unresolved D. V lost 0 bases and J lost 2, with 10 bases in between. The CDR3 has 15 amino acids. Germline V gene data show CDR1 as MNHEY and CDR2 as SVGAGI. CDR3 region: CASSYSKYLQETQYF. Here the CDR3 DNA reads TGTGCCAGCAGTTACTCGAAGTATTTACAAGAGACCCAGTACTTC.

This clonotype is medium-sized (0.01 to 0.1%). The chain couples TRBV7-9 to TRBJ2-1; 13 bases fit TRBD2. In germline, CDR1 is SEHNR, CDR2 FQNEAQ (reference sequence). This CDR3 region has 15 residues. V was pared by 5 bases and J by 7 bases, with 5 bases of the junction left unmatched. CDR3 DNA sequence: TGTGCCAGCAGCAAACTAGCGGGAGGGTTGAATGAGCAGTTCTTC. Amino acids: CASSKLAGGLNEQFF. The full variable domain, rest sourced from reference TRBV7-9 and TRBJ2-1, is DTGVSQNPRHKITKRGQNVTFRCDPISEHNRLYWYRQTLGQGPEFLTYFQNEAQLEKSRLLSDRFSAERPKGSFSTLEIQRTEQGDSAMYLCASSKLAGGLNEQFFGPGTRLTVL.

The rearrangement uses TRBV3-1 and TRBJ2-7; the D gene is possibly TRBD2 (5 bases). The CDR3 is 15 amino acids. CDR1 is LGHDT and CDR2 is YNNKEL in the germline V gene (reference sequence). V lost 4 bases, J lost 7 bases, and 20 bases lay in between. The CDR3 bases are TGTGCCAGCAGCCTCGGCCCCCTGGGAACTAGGGAGCAGTACTTC. Translating gives CASSLGPLGTREQYF.

There are a few counts of this clonotype. The V call is TRBV5-6, the J call TRBJ2-3; D not resolved. The CDR3 totals 13 residues. Germline V gives CDR1 SGHDT, CDR2 YYEEEE. V lost 3 bases and J lost 4, with 9 bases in between. The CDR3 is CASSSRPADTQYF. Written as DNA, the CDR3 is TGTGCCAGCAGCTCCCGTCCCGCAGATACGCAGTATTTT.

This clonotype was observed many times. The rearrangement uses TRBV5-4 and TRBJ2-1; unclear D gene. The CDR3 runs to 14 residues. Germline V gene data show CDR1 as SGHNT and CDR2 as YYREEE (reference sequence). Trimming took off 9 bases at V and 0 bases at J, with 13 bases between the two ends. The CDR3 DNA follows: TGTGCCACCCAGTCGAGTGGCTCCTACAATGAGCAGTTCTTC. This translates into CATQSSGSYNEQFF.